The clone carrying this T cell receptor beta chain was seen at least ten times. Its antigen is currently unknown. This sample stems from a study of neurological immune-mediated disorders. Overall study results and limits: One related-CDR3 cluster, identified by phylogenetic grouping, held the repertoires of 18 of 34 multiple sclerosis patients and was a possible signature. Private repertoires in all groups were suggested by the absence of shared CDR3 amino acid sequences among expanded clones across subjects. It was HTLV-1-associated myelopathy that showed the most TCR clonal expansion, while multiple sclerosis showed the least, falling below healthy controls.

Each sequencing run yielded over 160 million TCR-beta sequences from 15-18 subjects. Each CDR3 protein gets one entry after TCRdb re-called the 5' RACE reads with MiXCR. Among tens of thousands of distinct CDR3 sequences, 2.5% were seen once, and the ten largest hold about 2.4%. J was trimmed by 4 bases and V by 3 bases; bases with no gene match: 3. The germline CDR1 and CDR2 sequences are DFQATT and SNEGSKA (reference sequence). CDR3 length: 13 residues. Sequencing was carried out using PBMCs. J is TRBJ2-1 and V is TRBV20-1; 7 bases agree with TRBD2. This clonotype was sampled from a man aged 50-60 years with multiple sclerosis. The CDR3 DNA follows: TGCAGTGCTAGCGGGGGGACTTACAATGAGCAGTTCTTC. It translates to CSASGGTYNEQFF.